This entry is about one TCR beta chain. What it binds is not known. These data belong to a study of T cells in Graves' hyperthyroidism and ophthalmopathy. Initially, at the first diagnosis of hyperthyroidism and before any ophthalmopathy symptoms, blood was sampled. RNA transcripts provided the source from which TCR beta CDR3 regions were amplified. HTBI primers were the set used in a first-round RT-PCR of the TCR CDR3. TCRdb re-called the multiplex PCR reads through MiXCR, storing one row per CDR3 protein. The top ten hold 13% of the sample, which has 250,000 to 300,000 distinct CDR3 sequences, less than 15% seen once. The CDR3 extends over 15 amino acids. V shed 6 bases, J shed 6 bases, and the junction held 4 bases outside the gene matches. Germline V gives CDR1 LNHNV, CDR2 YYDKDF (reference sequence). Overall study findings and caveats: Researchers report that a 13 V-J model separated ophthalmopathy from stable hyperthyroidism.

This TCR came from a woman in her forties with Graves' hyperthyroidism that later progressed to Graves' ophthalmopathy. The genes are TRBV15 and TRBJ2-2; 13 nucleotides align to TRBD2. The sample was blood. Here the CDR3 reads CATSPGLAGPGELFF. For the CDR3, the DNA is TGTGCCACCAGTCCGGGACTAGCGGGACCCGGGGAGCTGTTTTTT.